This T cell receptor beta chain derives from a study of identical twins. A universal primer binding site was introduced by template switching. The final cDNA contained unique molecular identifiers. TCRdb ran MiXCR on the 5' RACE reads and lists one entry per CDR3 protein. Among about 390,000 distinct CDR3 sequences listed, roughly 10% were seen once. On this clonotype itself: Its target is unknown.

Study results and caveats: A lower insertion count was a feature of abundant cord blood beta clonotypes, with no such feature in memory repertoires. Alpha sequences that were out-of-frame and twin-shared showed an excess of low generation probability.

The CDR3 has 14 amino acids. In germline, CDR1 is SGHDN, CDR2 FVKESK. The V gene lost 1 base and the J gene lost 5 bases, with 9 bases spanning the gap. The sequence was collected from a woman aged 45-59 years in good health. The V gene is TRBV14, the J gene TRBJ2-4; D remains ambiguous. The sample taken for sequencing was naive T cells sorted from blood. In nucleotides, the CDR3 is TGTGCCAGCAGCCAAGCGGGCGGTGAAAACATTCAGTACTTC. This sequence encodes CASSQAGGENIQYF.